The 2 T cell receptor beta chains listed next were all sequenced from one sample in a study of blood T cell repertoires in COVID-19. TCRdb keeps only in-frame clones here, not all; method: immunoSEQ multiplex PCR. The sample holds under 150,000 clones; more than 65% are singletons and the top ten take approximately 1.5%. Sample: peripheral blood. The receptor source for this set is a man over 45 with acute or convalescent COVID-19.

This clone has a handful of counts. The chain couples TRBV4-1 to TRBJ1-1; 10 bases align to TRBD1. CDR1 and CDR2 from the germline V gene are MGHRA and YSYEKL. The CDR3 is 13 residues long. J gave up 5 bases and V 8 bases, and 5 bases lay outside the gene matches. CDR3 sequence (DNA): TGCGCCAGCGGCTCGGACAGGGGGACTGAAGCTTTCTTT. It is translated as CASGSDRGTEAFF.

The chain recombines TRBV7-4 with TRBJ1-5, with 10 bases lining up with TRBD1. V gave up 5 bases and J gave up 2 bases; unmatched junction bases: 6. The CDR3 contains 16 residues. The germline V gene encodes CDR1 SGHVT and CDR2 SQSDAQ. CDR3 region: CASSADRGLCNQPQHF. In DNA form, the CDR3 reads TGTGCCAGCAGCGCCGACAGGGGGCTCTGCAATCAGCCCCAGCATTTT.